This T cell receptor beta chain was sequenced for a study of cytomegalovirus exposure and HLA in healthy donors (TCRdb year 2017). For the wider study: According to an earlier analysis of a few hundred of the donors, about 190 million T cells yielded over 90 million unique TCR beta sequences and around 280 Gb of sequence data. An early release covering more than 500 HLA-typed donors comprised about 300 gigabases of sequencing data and 85 million or so unique TCR sequences. Among the approximately 420 genotyped donors, about 85% belonged to the genetic ancestry cluster associated with self-reported Caucasian donors. The aim of the study was to test whether cataloging public T cell receptors could identify signatures of past pathogen exposure. The study used immunosequencing to profile the T cell repertoires of several hundred subjects and linked those repertoires to cytomegalovirus serostatus. A separate validation cohort of about 110 different subjects was used in addition to the approximately 700-subject first cohort. To predict cytomegalovirus infection status, the study combined high-throughput TCR immunosequencing, statistical association of individual TCRs with disease status, and machine learning. A later analysis re-analyzed previously published TCR beta repertoires from hundreds of donors and added high-resolution HLA genotyping to study TCR occurrence patterns. The later analysis used no new phenotypic data to find candidate immune exposures, relying instead on TCR beta sequences and their occurrence across donors. To decide whether each TCR beta V gene segment behaved as functional or pseudogenic, an earlier analysis of fewer than 750 of the donors relied on high-throughput TCR beta sequencing. Donor age, sex, ethnicity and CMV serostatus were compiled alongside the repertoire data. A later genetic analysis used genome-wide SNP genotypes for about 60% of the roughly 700 donors, treating that subset as a discovery cohort. Every discovery cohort repertoire had been produced on one sequencing platform. Class I and class II HLA loci were covered by the typing at four-digit resolution. The number of donors typed differed by locus, with roughly 620-640 for A, B, C, DRB1 and DQB1, around 560 for DQA1, over 600 for DPA1, and around 460 for DPB1. Because of strong linkage in the cohort, five DR-DQ haplotypes were treated as single units for association and clustering. Among several hundred genotyped donors of the cohort, an average of approximately 240,000 unique TCR beta nucleotide sequences was sequenced per donor, of which roughly 18% were non-productive. Overall results and qualifications from the work: An association between a missense DCLRE1C variant and V-gene and J-gene trimming of TCR beta chains was found in a later genetic analysis and replicated in an independent cohort. The authors suggested that the approach could potentially be generalized to other disease states and immunological phenotypes. In an earlier analysis of 500 to 650 of the donors, most TCR beta V segments appeared in productive rearrangements about 87% or about 30% of the time, broadly matching IMGT annotations. A later analysis reported that several top co-occurrence clusters appeared linked to parvovirus B19, influenza, CMV and Epstein-Barr virus. Sequencing depth was assumed to be roughly uniform across donors in the presence/absence analyses, though that assumption may not hold. A later analysis found that TCR association rates varied across HLA loci, with DRB1 alleles showing the most associated TCRs and HLA-C alleles the fewest. A later analysis associated around 16,000 TCR beta sequences with specific HLA alleles at a false discovery rate of 0.05. A further reported finding was that TCR beta sequences accurately predicted the HLA-A and HLA-B alleles for most subjects in the first cohort. In a later analysis, most CMV-associated TCR beta chains were found to appear HLA-restricted, with HLA associations seemingly driven largely by CMV exposure. This cohort had only TCR beta chains sequenced, and the lack of alpha or paired-chain data limited which features could be detected. The earlier analysis of 587 of the donors excluded 15 to 20 rarely observed V segments, including chromosome 9 orphons, because counts were too low. In a later genetic analysis, fewer N-insertions in productive TCRs were reported among donors in an Asian-associated ancestry cluster than the roughly 710-donor mean. In a later analysis, HLA-associated TCR beta chains showed more clonal expansion and lower generation probabilities than non-associated chains that were equally common. The only immune exposure information available for the cohort was CMV serostatus. Because the 87-base-pair reads could not distinguish some IMGT-functional V segments, including TRBV6-2 and TRBV6-3, those segments were excluded. When HLA alleles, especially DR and DQ, strongly co-occurred, attributing TCR associations to individual alleles was difficult. The sequencing pipeline was judged likely to have produced a cluster of highly shared sequence variants as a technical artifact. A total of fewer than 200 TCR beta chains were listed by the study as associated with cytomegalovirus. Because some donors lacked HLA typing at each locus, the association tests relied only on the typed subset. Linkage disequilibrium might explain the correlated functional status among segregating V segments, but an unknown experimental factor could not be excluded. A few of the identified cytomegalovirus-associated TCR beta chains were confirmed in vitro to be specific for cytomegalovirus antigens. The classifier was reported to diagnose cytomegalovirus status with high specificity and sensitivity in both the original and validation cohorts. Most TCR sequences were seen in very few donors, while some public TCRs were found in many individuals.

Preparation of the library involved the immunoSEQ multiplex PCR assay. For the multiplex PCR, a mixture combining 60 forward primers for TCR Vbeta segments and 13 reverse primers for TCR Jbeta segments was used. The CDR3 region of rearranged TCR beta genes was amplified from genomic DNA with a multiplex PCR assay. Amplified TCR beta libraries were sequenced as 87-base-pair reads on the Illumina HiSeq System. As for the authors' bioinformatics: A later analysis tallied 75 million to 95 million unique TCR beta chains across the 700 or so repertoires, and about 10 million of those chains were shared by two or more donors. To remove PCR and sequencing errors, raw reads were error-corrected and collapsed into unique sequences using a nearest-neighbor algorithm that merged closely related sequences. V, D and J gene segments were assigned by aligning CDR3 sequences to IMGT reference sequences. Each retained sequence needed at least a six-nucleotide match to both a V gene segment and a J gene segment. Rearrangements were called productive when the CDR3 lacked stop codons and stayed in frame with V and J; all others were non-productive. CDR3 was defined by IMGT convention, running from the second conserved V-encoded cysteine to the conserved J-encoded phenylalanine. The earlier analysis of some 600 of the donors excluded sequences that lacked an unambiguous match to a single V gene segment. In an earlier analysis of about 590 of the donors, a V segment was called functional when productive rearrangements were above 56.7%, and segregating when the standard deviation between donors exceeded 5%. To diagnose cytomegalovirus status from the catalog of TCR beta chain sequences, a statistical classification framework was built. In a later analysis, V and J genes were assigned by comparing TCR nucleotide sequences against IMGT/GENE-DB human TR gene sequences. Using the TCRdist pipeline, a later analysis assigned CDR3 sequences along with most-parsimonious VDJ recombination scenarios. In a later analysis, each TCR beta chain was defined by its CDR3 amino acid sequence together with its V-gene family, and reads without a unique V-gene family were excluded. As a way to deal with suspected cross-contamination and a sequencing artifact, a later analysis dropped roughly 620 nucleotide sequences that were highly shared and had low generation probability. For each public chain, a later analysis derived a clonal expansion index from normalized ranks of inferred template counts within each repertoire. Generation probabilities in a later analysis came from a VDJ recombination model fitted to out-of-frame rearrangements, and those results were checked against IGoR. In a later analysis, hypergeometric tests were used to score TCR-TCR, TCR-HLA and TCR-CMV co-occurrence, with a repertoire-size bias correction applied to TCR pairs. To estimate false discovery rates, a later analysis permuted the HLA or CMV assignments 20 times. In a later analysis, co-occurring TCRs were grouped with DBSCAN, and TCRdist sequence similarity was added when clustering was performed within HLA-allele-positive subsets. Repertoires with fewer than 30,000 or more than 120,000 public chains, plus five repertoires with anomalous nucleotide sharing, were excluded from co-occurrence clustering. The table was pulled from immuneACCESS by TCRdb, which kept in-frame rearrangements only. Such tables lose some clones; where checked, under half of the loss comes from unresolved V genes, and the rest has no known cause. That table gives V, J and clone size, and the DNA gave D and trimming. The sample profile shows about 160,000 clones; approximately 80% of them were found once. The top ten constitute approximately 3.7% of the sample.

The cohort consisted of 666 healthy bone marrow donors. At the time of sampling, all cohort members were nominally healthy, though unrecorded immune exposures were likely present. The donor tested CMV seropositive, placing the donor among the approximately 290 seropositive members of the cohort. Every donor gave a peripheral blood sample, and the peripheral blood mononuclear cells from that sample were used for TCR beta sequencing. The Qiagen DNeasy Blood Extraction Kit was used to extract genomic DNA from the blood cell samples. CDR1 and CDR2 are read off the germline V gene (reference sequence) as GTSNPN and SVGIG. The CDR3 has 15 amino acids, counting the end cysteine and phenylalanine. CDR3 DNA is the only sequence kept; it has 45 bases, read in frame from the first base. V drops 0 bases and J drops 8 bases, leaving 19 bases in between. This clone was counted only a few times. Its antigen has not been determined. No much larger clonotype is one base removed from it; base qualities were not supplied.

The chain is assembled from TRBV30 and TRBJ1-2; TRBD1 is perhaps the D gene, given 6 matching bases. The sequenced sample was PBMCs. The receptor was isolated from a young man in good health and CMV-seropositive. The nucleotide sequence reads TGTGCCTGGAGTGTAGTAACAGGGCCTCCACCGGGCTACACCTTC. Protein translation: CAWSVVTGPPPGYTF.